Listed below are T cell receptor beta chains from one sample, sequenced in a study of a mutant IDH1 vaccine in newly diagnosed glioma. Their target antigens are unknown. Method: immunoSEQ multiplex PCR; TCRdb's copy keeps in-frame clones and lacks some. Seen here are roughly 120,000 clones, roughly 90% observed once, and the top ten hold roughly 0.57%. The source material was PBMCs, sampled from a glioma patient whose treatment included an IDH1 peptide vaccine. The receptor source for this set is a woman in her forties or fifties with glioma. Both conserved end residues are part of each CDR3. A D gene is named only where the DNA matches it firmly. Size is omitted from some rows. Given values are once, few, many or a class for expanded clones.

.	TRBV30	TRBJ2-1	.	TGTGCCTGGAGTGTCGGCGGGACTGCCAGCTACAATGAGCAGTTCTTC	CAWSVGGTASYNEQFF
.	TRBV5-1	TRBJ2-3	TRBD2	TGCGCCAGCAGCTTGTGGACTAGCGGGAGAAGGTCAGATACGCAGTATTTT	CASSLWTSGRRSDTQYF
.	TRBV13	TRBJ2-2	.	TGTGCCAGCAGCTTAGCTGGGGAGCTGTTTTTT	CASSLAGELFF
.	TRBV19	TRBJ2-5	.	TGTGCCAGTAGTATTGGTTTAGGGAGAGAGACCCAGTACTTC	CASSIGLGRETQYF
.	TRBV2	TRBJ2-2	.	TGTGCCAGCAGTGAACGGTACTTTACGAACACCGGGGAGCTGTTTTTT	CASSERYFTNTGELFF
.	TRBV27	TRBJ1-6	.	TGTGCCAGCAGTCCCTCAGACGGAGGCTCACCCCTCCACTTT	CASSPSDGGSPLHF
.	TRBV6-4	TRBJ2-3	TRBD1	TGTGCCAGCAGTGTTAACGGACAGGGCACAGATACGCAGTATTTT	CASSVNGQGTDTQYF
.	TRBV18	TRBJ2-7	.	TGTGCCAGCTCGGGAGGCCAGGAGGACGAGCAGTACTTC	CASSGGQEDEQYF
.	TRBV5-4	TRBJ2-7	TRBD1	TGTGCCAGCAGCGAACAGGGGTACGAGCAGTACTTC	CASSEQGYEQYF
.	TRBV9	TRBJ2-7	.	TGTGCCAGCAGCTTCGGGACAACGGGGGAGCAGTACTTC	CASSFGTTGEQYF
.	TRBV29-1	TRBJ2-6	.	TGCAGCGTTGCACAATTAATAACATCTGGGGCCAACGTCCTGACTTTC	CSVAQLITSGANVLTF
few	TRBV5-5	TRBJ2-4	TRBD1	TGTGCCAGCAGCCCCGGGACAGGAGACGGGGAGAACATTCAGTACTTC	CASSPGTGDGENIQYF
.	TRBV10-3	TRBJ2-3	TRBD1	TGTGCCATCAGTGGTCAGACAGGGGTCGGCTTCACAGATACGCAGTATTTT	CAISGQTGVGFTDTQYF
.	TRBV11-2	TRBJ2-7	.	TGTGCCAGCAGCTTGAGGCAGGGGATCGACGAGCAGTACTTC	CASSLRQGIDEQYF
.	TRBV5-1	TRBJ1-4	.	TGCGCCAGCAGCTTAGGGGAAGGAGAAAAACTGTTTTTT	CASSLGEGEKLFF
.	TRBV18	TRBJ2-7	.	TGTGCCAGCTCTCCCGGGACCCTCTACGAGCAGTACTTC	CASSPGTLYEQYF
.	TRBV19	TRBJ2-7	TRBD2	TGTGCCAGTAGTGAATATGGACTAGCGGGAGGTTCCCTTTACGAGCAGTACTTC	CASSEYGLAGGSLYEQYF
.	TRBV7-2	TRBJ2-5	.	TGTGCCAGCAGCTTCTCCGGGACTTATCAAGAGACCCAGTACTTC	CASSFSGTYQETQYF
.	TRBV11-2	TRBJ1-5	.	TGTGCCAGCAGCTTAGGCGGGCCTGGGAATCAGCCCCAGCATTTT	CASSLGGPGNQPQHF
.	TRBV11-2	TRBJ2-6	.	TGTGCCAGCAGCCTCTTCCCAGGGGCCAACGTCCTGACTTTC	CASSLFPGANVLTF
.	TRBV21-1	TRBJ1-5	.	TGTGCCAGCAGCATTTCGGGGCCGTATCAGCCCCAGCATTTT	CASSISGPYQPQHF
.	TRBV9	TRBJ2-2	.	TGTGCCAGCAGCGAAGCCCTTTCGGCCGCCGGGGAGCTGTTTTTT	CASSEALSAAGELFF
.	TRBV7-9	TRBJ2-1	TRBD2	TGTGCCAGCAGCTCTAGCGGGTTCTCCTACAATGAGCAGTTCTTC	CASSSSGFSYNEQFF
.	TRBV11-2	TRBJ1-4	.	TGTGCCAGCAGCTTCCAGATATTAAGGGGAAAACTGTTTTTT	CASSFQILRGKLFF
once	TRBV6-1	TRBJ1-4	TRBD1	TGTGCCAGCAGGACAGGGGACTTGTATGAAAAACTGTTTTTT	CASRTGDLYEKLFF
once	TRBV30	TRBJ2-3	TRBD2	TGTGCCTGGAGCTCGGGGGGAGGATGGGATACGCAGTATTTT	CAWSSGGGWDTQYF
.	TRBV5-8	TRBJ2-7	.	TGTGCCAGCAGCATGGAGAACTTCTTCCCCACCTACGAGCAGTACTTC	CASSMENFFPTYEQYF
.	TRBV25-1	TRBJ1-2	TRBD1	TGTGCCAGCAGTGACCAGGGGGATCACTATGGCTACACCTTC	CASSDQGDHYGYTF
once	TRBV28	TRBJ2-7	.	TGTGCCAGCAGTGACACCTCCTACGAGCAGTACTTC	CASSDTSYEQYF
.	TRBV19	TRBJ1-6	.	TGTGCCAGTACCACAAGGGGGTTGAGCTCACCCCTCCACTTT	CASTTRGLSSPLHF
.	TRBV19	TRBJ2-7	.	TGTGCCAGTAGTAGCGGTCAGGCTAGCTCCTACGAGCAGTACTTC	CASSSGQASSYEQYF
.	TRBV15	TRBJ1-5	.	TGTGCCACCAGCCCCCCCTTCAATCAGCCCCAGCATTTT	CATSPPFNQPQHF
.	TRBV10-3	TRBJ1-5	TRBD1	TGTGCCACGCTTCCCCCTGACAGGGAAGGCAATCAGCCCCAGCATTTT	CATLPPDREGNQPQHF
.	TRBV7-6	TRBJ1-4	.	TGTGCCAGCAGCCAAGTCGGAGGTGAAAAACTGTTTTTT	CASSQVGGEKLFF
.	TRBV28	TRBJ2-1	.	TGTGCCAGCAAGCCCGGGACATCCTACAATGAGCAGTTCTTC	CASKPGTSYNEQFF
.	TRBV2	TRBJ2-1	.	TGTGCCAGCGTATGGGCCCTCGGCGGCTACAATGAGCAGTTCTTC	CASVWALGGYNEQFF
.	TRBV28	TRBJ2-1	TRBD2	TGTGCCAGCAGTTCTCATGGACTAGCGGGAGGACGCTCTTACAATGAGCAGTTCTTC	CASSSHGLAGGRSYNEQFF
few	TRBV6-7	TRBJ1-1	TRBD1	TGTGCCAGCAGTCCGCCCCCCGGACAGGGGAGCGCTGAAGCTTTCTTT	CASSPPPGQGSAEAFF
.	TRBV7-9	TRBJ2-5	TRBD1	TGTGCCAGCAGCTTAAGGGGACAGCTCCAAGAGACCCAGTACTTC	CASSLRGQLQETQYF
.	TRBV2	TRBJ2-7	TRBD1	TGTGCCAGCAGAGAGGATACAGGGGCGTATAACCACGAGCAGTACTTC	CASREDTGAYNHEQYF
.	TRBV4-1	TRBJ1-1	TRBD1	TGCGCCAGCAGCCATCCCGGACAGGGTACGACTGAAGCTTTCTTT	CASSHPGQGTTEAFF
.	TRBV4-1	TRBJ2-2	TRBD2	TGCGCCAGCAGCCCCCTAGGACTAGCGGGCACCGGGGAGCTGTTTTTT	CASSPLGLAGTGELFF
.	TRBV15	TRBJ1-4	.	TGTGCCACCAGCAGGGATAAGGCACAGCCGTATGAAAAACTGTTTTTT	CATSRDKAQPYEKLFF